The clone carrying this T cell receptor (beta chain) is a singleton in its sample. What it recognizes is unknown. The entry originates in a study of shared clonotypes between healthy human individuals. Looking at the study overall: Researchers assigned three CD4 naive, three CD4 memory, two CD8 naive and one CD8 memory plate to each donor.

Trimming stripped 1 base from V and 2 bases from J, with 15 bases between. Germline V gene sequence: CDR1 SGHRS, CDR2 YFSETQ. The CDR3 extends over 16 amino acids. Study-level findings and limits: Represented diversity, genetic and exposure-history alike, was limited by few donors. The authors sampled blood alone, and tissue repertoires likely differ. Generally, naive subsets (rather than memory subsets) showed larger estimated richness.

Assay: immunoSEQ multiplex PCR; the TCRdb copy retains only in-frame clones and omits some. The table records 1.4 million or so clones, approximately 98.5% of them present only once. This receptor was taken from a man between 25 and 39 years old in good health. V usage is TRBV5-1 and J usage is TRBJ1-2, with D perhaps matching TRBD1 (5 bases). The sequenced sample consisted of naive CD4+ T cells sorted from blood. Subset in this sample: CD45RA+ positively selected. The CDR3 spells CASSLLLGTSNYGYTF. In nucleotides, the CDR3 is TGCGCCAGCAGCTTGCTCCTCGGGACCTCAAACTATGGCTACACCTTC.